This T cell receptor (beta chain) is drawn from a study of T cell repertoires in cytomegalovirus infection. At the level of the study: It was recently identified HLA-C-restricted and well-studied HLA-B-restricted CMV epitopes that the study used. Public TCR beta signatures were indicative of both CMV infection and a matching HLA type.

TCRdb used MiXCR to reprocess the reads, holding one entry per CDR3 protein. The sample shows approximately 390,000 distinct CDR3 sequences, about 35% of them seen only once. This CDR3 is built from 16 residues. The V segment lost 5 bases and the J segment 3 bases; nucleotides outside the gene matches: 10. Germline CDR1 is MDHEN and CDR2 is SYDVKM. Worth noting for this clonotype: Antigen unknown.

The sample consisted of cultured PBMCs, taken from culture after CMV antigen stimulation. The J gene is TRBJ2-3, the V gene TRBV28, with 8 bases fitting TRBD2. The receptor was isolated from a human donor in good health (CMV status not recorded). Some clones in this sample may be carry-over from other donors' samples. DNA of the CDR3: TGTGCCAGCAGTGCCCTTGGCGGGAGGAAGACAGATACGCAGTATTTT. Protein sequence: CASSALGGRKTDTQYF.